A selection of T cell receptor beta chains follows, all from one sample in a study of beta chain features in type 1 diabetes. Generated by immunoSEQ multiplex PCR, the TCRdb table keeps only in-frame clones and is missing some. The table lists some 360,000 clones, around a fifth of them singletons. Sequenced: naive CD4+ T cells from blood. The receptors were sampled from a woman younger than 30 in good health. Each CDR3 is given with its conserved first and last residue. The order of the fields is CDR3 protein, V gene.

CDR3aa: CASSLVTGGQNEQFF
v_gene: TRBV5-1

CDR3aa: CASSQEARGSYEQYF
v_gene: TRBV4-3

CDR3aa: CASRRTSTDETQYF
v_gene: TRBV2

CDR3aa: CASTTSGRGTYNEQFF
v_gene: TRBV5-6

CDR3aa: CASSPAGTVRSPLHF
v_gene: TRBV18

CDR3aa: CATRGGTGSYDTQYF
v_gene: TRBV30

CDR3aa: CASSVGTGGTDTQYF
v_gene: TRBV9

CDR3aa: CASSFDGTYEQYF
v_gene: TRBV2

CDR3aa: CSSGGSTEAFF
v_gene: TRBV29-1

CDR3aa: CASSESGGAEAFF
v_gene: TRBV25-1

CDR3aa: CASSPGTVEQFF
v_gene: TRBV18

CDR3aa: CASSHEGQGEGEKLFF
v_gene: TRBV4-1

CDR3aa: CASSLVWTSNTGELFF
v_gene: TRBV5-4

CDR3aa: CAWSVARNQPQHF
v_gene: TRBV30

CDR3aa: CASTSGRVNTEAFF
v_gene: TRBV7-8

CDR3aa: CASSPGTSYEQYF
v_gene: TRBV9

CDR3aa: CASSQGPGRNTEAFF
v_gene: TRBV4-1

CDR3aa: CASSLVRTGGRETQYF
v_gene: TRBV5-1

CDR3aa: CAWNGANEQFF
v_gene: TRBV30

CDR3aa: CSVYQETQYF
v_gene: TRBV20-1

CDR3aa: CASSPQGGPNTEAFF
v_gene: TRBV7-9

CDR3aa: CASSEEGTGRF
v_gene: TRBV6-1

CDR3aa: CASSLTLAGGGKQYF
v_gene: TRBV7-2

CDR3aa: CATITRGHLNTEAFF
v_gene: TRBV19

CDR3aa: CASTPGQRHTGELFF
v_gene: TRBV5-4

CDR3aa: CASSSISGGIRYNEQFF
v_gene: TRBV5-1

CDR3aa: CASSDGGGEQYF
v_gene: TRBV2

CDR3aa: CAWTGAEETQYF
v_gene: TRBV30

CDR3aa: CASSLAGQVFDYTF
v_gene: TRBV7-9

CDR3aa: CASSQGQGYGYTF
v_gene: TRBV5-6

CDR3aa: CSASSSYEQYF
v_gene: TRBV29-1

CDR3aa: CASSQAGTSGRTDTQYF
v_gene: TRBV4-2

CDR3aa: CASSWDGQGSNQPQHF
v_gene: TRBV6-6

CDR3aa: CASITVGYTEAFF
v_gene: TRBV19

CDR3aa: CAISVLGTGDEQYF
v_gene: TRBV10-3

CDR3aa: CASGLVSGGEAFF
v_gene: TRBV12-5

CDR3aa: CASSQVRGRGGKDTQYF
v_gene: TRBV4-2

CDR3aa: CALRQGSGYTF
v_gene: TRBV30

CDR3aa: CASSHSDWNSYEQYF
v_gene: TRBV14

CDR3aa: CASSSPGRGYNEQFF
v_gene: TRBV7-2

CDR3aa: CASSYSGVVNYGYTF
v_gene: TRBV6-6

CDR3aa: CASSLAAGANVLTF
v_gene: TRBV11-3